Listed below are T cell receptor beta chains from one sample, sequenced in a study of T cell responses to AZD1222 COVID-19 vaccine. Assay: immunoSEQ multiplex PCR; the TCRdb copy retains only in-frame clones and omits some. The sample yields roughly 120,000 clones, around 90% seen once. The sample consisted of peripheral blood, taken on day 0 of AZD1222 vaccination. The receptors shown here come from an adult in good health. CDR3s include the opening cysteine and the closing phenylalanine or tryptophan. Fields, in order: clone size, V gene, J gene, CDR3 protein. Not every row has a clone size; where given, it reads once, few, many or a size class.

size: .; V: TRBV10-2; J: TRBJ1-4; CDR3: CASSESQLREKLFF
size: .; V: TRBV29-1; J: TRBJ2-7; CDR3: CSVERDRGYEQYF
size: .; V: TRBV11-2; J: TRBJ2-7; CDR3: CASSLAVSYEQYF
size: .; V: TRBV19; J: TRBJ1-1; CDR3: CASSISGRGSTEAFF
size: .; V: TRBV5-5; J: TRBJ2-7; CDR3: CASSLFGTSYEQYF
size: once; V: TRBV6-2/TRBV6-3; J: TRBJ2-5; CDR3: CASSRSRGGRETQYF
size: .; V: TRBV27; J: TRBJ2-7; CDR3: CASSSGQGAYEQYF
size: .; V: TRBV7-2; J: TRBJ2-2; CDR3: CASSLDSLAGAKGELFF
size: .; V: TRBV3-1/TRBV3-2; J: TRBJ1-6; CDR3: CASSQEGNSNSPLHF
size: .; V: TRBV19; J: TRBJ1-1; CDR3: CASSSGDRSLNTEAFF
size: .; V: TRBV29-1; J: TRBJ2-1; CDR3: CSVGRVAVIEQFF
size: few; V: TRBV4-2; J: TRBJ1-1; CDR3: CASSPRDGGPNTEAFF
size: .; V: TRBV6-5; J: TRBJ2-2; CDR3: CASRRRHPQTGELFF
size: .; V: TRBV19; J: TRBJ1-1; CDR3: CASSISRVWGTEAFF
size: once; V: TRBV6-5; J: TRBJ2-7; CDR3: CASSYRAGQPYEQYF
size: .; V: TRBV18; J: TRBJ2-5; CDR3: CASSPYRVGETQYF
size: .; V: TRBV27; J: TRBJ1-1; CDR3: CASGPSQGAAAFF
size: few; V: TRBV12-3/TRBV12-4; J: TRBJ1-2; CDR3: CASSFYRVYGYTF
size: .; V: TRBV13; J: TRBJ2-7; CDR3: CASSYQYEQYF
size: few; V: TRBV10-2; J: TRBJ1-2; CDR3: CATAGYQGYGYTF
size: .; V: TRBV7-9; J: TRBJ1-1; CDR3: CASSLGGAAGTEAFF
size: .; V: TRBV18; J: TRBJ2-5; CDR3: CASSQGTSGDWTQYF
size: .; V: TRBV7-9; J: TRBJ2-7; CDR3: CASSLGRDFSYEQYF
size: .; V: TRBV12-5; J: TRBJ2-1; CDR3: CASGLVHEGWANEQFF
size: .; V: TRBV5-8; J: TRBJ1-5; CDR3: CASSLVRGTGASYSNQPQHF
size: few; V: TRBV6-5; J: TRBJ1-1; CDR3: CASSYSKTGGLTEAFF
size: .; V: TRBV5-1; J: TRBJ2-7; CDR3: CASSLGYGSYEQYF
size: .; V: TRBV19; J: TRBJ1-1; CDR3: CASSTHTGTEAFF
size: few; V: TRBV6-1; J: TRBJ1-6; CDR3: CASREGVFNSPLHF
size: .; V: TRBV11-2; J: TRBJ2-3; CDR3: CASSLGGGTQYF
size: few; V: TRBV27; J: TRBJ1-4; CDR3: CASSRRGQANEKLFF
size: .; V: TRBV7-2; J: TRBJ2-5; CDR3: CASETGTRQETQYF
size: .; V: TRBV20-1; J: TRBJ2-7; CDR3: CSASEQAPREQYF
size: .; V: TRBV4-3; J: TRBJ2-1; CDR3: CASSQDRSTSGNEQFF
size: .; V: TRBV4-3; J: TRBJ1-3; CDR3: CASSQGVGTGNTIYF
size: .; V: TRBV11-2; J: TRBJ1-2; CDR3: CASSLDAFSAYGYTF
size: .; V: TRBV6-5; J: TRBJ2-3; CDR3: CASNPGLAGPDTQYF
size: .; V: TRBV7-9; J: TRBJ1-5; CDR3: CASSPGTGGFTSNQPQHF
size: .; V: TRBV27; J: TRBJ2-7; CDR3: CASSWGDEQYF
size: .; V: TRBV7-9; J: TRBJ2-3; CDR3: CASGSRTDTQYF
size: once; V: TRBV12-5; J: TRBJ1-2; CDR3: CASGFPDARQETNYGYTF
size: .; V: TRBV19; J: TRBJ1-5; CDR3: CASSSGQGQPQHF
size: .; V: TRBV5-6; J: TRBJ2-7; CDR3: CASSPPGGIRSYEQYF